The rows below give T cell receptor beta chains drawn from one sample of a study of T cells in Graves' hyperthyroidism and ophthalmopathy. Each CDR3 protein is one row after TCRdb ran MiXCR on the multiplex PCR reads. The sample holds 200,000 to 250,000 distinct CDR3 sequences; over 15% are singletons and the top ten take around 28%. Material: blood. Receptors originate from a woman in her late teens or twenties with Graves' ophthalmopathy. CDR3s include the opening cysteine and the closing phenylalanine or tryptophan. The order of the fields is V gene, clone size, J gene, D gene, CDR3 protein, CDR3 DNA. The D gene is left open where the match is weak. Rows may omit the clone size; those that give it use once, few, many or a size class.

>TRBV5-6|-|TRBJ2-7|TRBD1
CASSSGQGVNEQYF
TGTGCCAGCAGCTCGGGACAGGGGGTGAACGAGCAGTACTTC
>TRBV28|-|TRBJ1-5|TRBD1
CASSPSTGGSRQPQHF
TGTGCCAGCAGTCCCTCGACAGGGGGAAGTCGGCAGCCCCAGCATTTT
>TRBV28|-|TRBJ1-4|-
CASLPNGGEKLFF
TGTGCCAGCCTACCAAACGGGGGTGAAAAACTGTTTTTT
>TRBV5-1|many|TRBJ1-4|-
CASSGDKGKLFF
TGCGCCAGCAGCGGTGACAAGGGAAAACTGTTTTTT
>TRBV18|many|TRBJ2-7|TRBD1
CASSPGQGSINEQYF
TGTGCCAGCTCACCCGGACAGGGGTCGATCAACGAGCAGTACTTC
>TRBV20-1|many|TRBJ1-3|TRBD1
CSAARDRGLGNTIYF
TGCAGTGCCGCCCGGGACAGGGGGCTGGGAAACACCATATATTTT
>TRBV2|-|TRBJ2-1|TRBD2
CASSKAGGTRNEQFF
TGTGCCAGCAGTAAAGCGGGAGGGACTCGGAATGAGCAGTTCTTC
>TRBV5-1|many|TRBJ1-1|TRBD1
CASSLEGQGTFF
TGCGCCAGCAGCTTGGAGGGACAGGGGACTTTCTTT
>TRBV5-1|many|TRBJ1-3|TRBD1
CASSFVGQGLDTIYF
TGCGCCAGCAGCTTCGTCGGACAGGGACTAGACACCATATATTTT
>TRBV15|many|TRBJ2-3|-
CAILGASDTQYF
TGTGCCATACTAGGGGCGTCGGATACGCAGTATTTT
>TRBV4-2|many|TRBJ2-2|-
CASSQEGSYIGELFF
TGTGCCAGCAGCCAAGAAGGCTCCTACATCGGGGAGCTGTTTTTT
>TRBV9|-|TRBJ2-1|-
CASSVVEGWNERFF
TGTGCCAGCAGCGTAGTGGAGGGATGGAATGAGCGGTTCTTC
>TRBV20-1|-|TRBJ2-7|TRBD2
CSARDSGGSTYEQYF
TGCAGTGCTAGAGATAGTGGCGGGAGCACCTACGAGCAGTACTTC
>TRBV12-5|many|TRBJ1-1|TRBD1
CASGWDRVAFF
TGTGCTAGTGGTTGGGACAGAGTAGCTTTCTTT
>TRBV11-3|many|TRBJ2-1|TRBD2
CASSLSGVNEQFF
TGTGCCAGCAGCTTAAGCGGGGTCAATGAGCAGTTCTTC
>TRBV7-9|many|TRBJ2-7|-
CASSLRDAPYEQYF
TGTGCCAGCAGCCTCCGGGACGCACCTTACGAGCAGTACTTC